This T cell receptor (beta chain) was captured by sequencing in a study of cytomegalovirus exposure and HLA in healthy donors. Generated by immunoSEQ multiplex PCR, the TCRdb table keeps only in-frame clones and is missing some. The sample has about 130,000 clones, 89% seen once. This CDR3 contains 15 residues. Germline loops: CDR1 SGHTS, CDR2 YDEGEE. With 4 bases clipped from V and 3 bases from J, the junction kept 6 bases outside the gene matches. The sequenced sample was PBMCs. The TCR sequence derives from a woman aged 18-29 years in good health and CMV-seronegative. This rearrangement joins TRBV5-8 to TRBJ1-5, with 8 bases matching TRBD1. The CDR3 spells CASSQGQAINQPQHF. In DNA form, the CDR3 reads TGTGCCAGCAGCCAGGGACAGGCGATCAATCAGCCCCAGCATTTT.